Below, one TCR beta chain is given with its context. Its specificity is unknown. Using immunoSEQ multiplex PCR, the repertoire was profiled, and TCRdb retains in-frame clones only, with some absent. The data contain roughly 57,000 clones, 80% to 95% of them singletons. This CDR3 contains 11 residues. Deletions cut 0 bases from V and 11 bases from J, with 10 bases between. Germline V gives CDR1 SQVTM, CDR2 ANQGSEA. The sample originates from a study of early stage breast cancer tumors. Study-wide context: Of some 16 invasive breast tumors, approximately 11 were hormone receptor-positive, HER2-negative.

Regarding the study as a whole: Compared with adjacent normal breast, tumors showed about 2.5-fold denser, more clonal T cells.

The sequencing sample was made of blood. This clonotype was obtained from a person between 70 and 80 years old with breast cancer. This chain joins TRBV29-1 and TRBJ1-1, with D unresolved. CDR3 protein: CSVEDGVVAFF. For the CDR3, the DNA is TGCAGCGTTGAAGATGGAGTGGTCGCTTTCTTT.